The sequence of this T cell receptor (beta chain) was determined in a study of T cells in Graves' hyperthyroidism and ophthalmopathy. Study results and caveats: Ophthalmopathy was distinguished from stable hyperthyroidism by 13 V-J signatures.

Details on this clonotype: The target antigen is unknown.

The investigators amplified TCR beta CDR3 regions from RNA transcripts. TCR CDR3 underwent first-round RT-PCR with the HTBI primer set. One entry per CDR3 protein, called by TCRdb with MiXCR from the multiplex PCR reads. The sample includes tens of thousands of distinct CDR3 sequences, approximately 58% of them seen just once. It was uncontrolled infection, other autoimmune disease, pregnancy or lactation that excluded patients. Orbital computed tomography, thyroid ultrasound, serum thyroxine and TRAb, and clinical symptoms together informed the diagnoses. Sequencing was carried out using peripheral blood or thyroid tissue (not recorded which). The TCR was taken from a man between 18 and 29 years old with Graves' hyperthyroidism.

The CDR3 region is CSAGTSGGAETQYF. The CDR3 DNA sequence: TGCAGTGCGGGGACTAGCGGGGGGGCCGAGACCCAGTACTTC. J is TRBJ2-5 and V is TRBV20-1; 16 bases map to TRBD2. This CDR3 has 14 residues. Germline values: CDR1 DFQATT, CDR2 SNEGSKA (reference sequence). Germline trimming cut 6 bases from V and 5 bases from J; bases unmatched to any gene: 3.